The 27 T cell receptor beta chains below all came from one sample that was sequenced in a study of vaccination and CD4 T cells after COVID-19. These receptors' antigens are unknown. Researchers used the Oncomine TCR Beta short-read assay to sequence DNA from cultured CD4+ T cells. TCRdb independently ran MiXCR on the PCR reads; one entry per CDR3 protein. This sample carries about 9,000 distinct CDR3 sequences, about 21% of them seen once, and the ten largest clones take roughly 22%. Indicated treatment: roughly nine-day PBMC culture with coronavirus spike peptide pools or control peptides (ViraFEST assay). What was sequenced was cultured CD4+ T cells from blood. The receptor set was obtained from a human donor with COVID-19.

The rearrangement uses TRBV19 and TRBJ1-2, with 7 bases that match TRBD1. V shed 4 bases and J 4 bases; nucleotides not matched to a gene: 9. In germline, CDR1 is LNHDA, CDR2 SQIVND (reference sequence). CDR3 length: 15 residues. The CDR3 protein is CASSRGEGAAYGYTF. The CDR3, as DNA: TGTGCCAGTAGTAGGGGTGAGGGGGCGGCCTATGGCTACACCTTC.

This sequence joins TRBV5-1 and TRBJ2-3, with D perhaps TRBD2 (6 bases). The CDR3 totals 15 residues. Germline values: CDR1 SGHRS, CDR2 YFSETQ. V shed 4 bases and J shed 3 bases, with 15 bases lying between them. The CDR3 sequence: CASSAAGTLTDTQYF. CDR3 nucleotides: TGCGCCAGCAGCGCCGCGGGGACCTTGACAGATACGCAGTATTTT.

This clonotype is labeled medium-sized. The chain uses TRBV10-3 and TRBJ1-2; D is uncertain. Germline V CDR1 and CDR2: ENHRY, SYGVKD. Between the trimmed V and J ends, which lost 5 bases and 4 bases, there was a span of 14 bases. This CDR3 spans 14 amino acids. CDR3 sequence reads: CAISPPTLTYGYTF. CDR3 in DNA: TGTGCCATCAGTCCCCCTACACTTACCTATGGCTACACCTTC.

J is TRBJ2-1 and V is TRBV20-1; the match to TRBD2 covers 9 bases. Germline V lookup: CDR1 DFQATT, CDR2 SNEGSKA (reference sequence). The ends lost 5 bases at V and 9 bases at J; junction bases unmatched: 8. This CDR3 has 13 residues. CDR3 residues: CSAARGGRGEQFF. In DNA, the CDR3 is TGCAGTGCTGCGCGGGGGGGCCGGGGTGAGCAGTTCTTC.

The chain employs TRBV19 and TRBJ1-1; 7 nucleotides align to TRBD1. Trimming cost V 0 bases and J 5 bases; bases outside gene matches: 9. The germline CDR1 and CDR2 sequences are LNHDA and SQIVND (reference sequence). This CDR3 contains 16 residues. CDR3 DNA sequence: TGTGCCAGTAGTATAGATCGGCTAGGGGGCGCAACTGAAGCTTTCTTT. This encodes CASSIDRLGGATEAFF.

The chain's CDR3 is CASSMQVAQGGSDTQYF. CDR3 DNA sequence: TGTGCCAGTAGTATGCAAGTCGCACAGGGGGGCTCAGATACGCAGTATTTT. The gene calls are TRBV19 and TRBJ2-3; 8 nucleotides align to TRBD1. The CDR3 loop spans 17 amino acids. V was pared by 3 bases and J by 4 bases, with 12 bases of the junction left unmatched. Germline-derived CDR1 and CDR2 are LNHDA and SQIVND (reference sequence).

Regarding this clonotype: Because the CDR3 is missing its conserved closing phenylalanine or tryptophan, this is likely a read error. This chain uses TRBV20-1 with TRBJ1-5; D possibly corresponds to TRBD1 (6 bases). The germline CDR1 and CDR2 sequences are DFQATT and SNEGSKA (reference sequence). Trimming stripped 0 bases from V and 5 bases from J, with 17 bases between. The CDR3 loop spans 16 amino acids. CDR3 DNA: TGCAGTGCTAGAGATGGACGGGGGCGCGGAGATCAGCCCCAGCATCTT. Translated, it gives CSARDGRGRGDQPQHL.

This clonotype turned up a few times. This chain joins TRBV19 and TRBJ2-1; 9 nucleotides agree with TRBD1. This CDR3 region has 15 residues. Losses at the gene ends were 4 bases for V and 9 bases for J; bases not matched to a gene: 10. Germline V gene sequence: CDR1 LNHDA, CDR2 SQIVND (reference sequence). The CDR3 bases are TGTGCCAGTAGTACCCCGGACAGGGGCTATATTGAGCAGTTCTTC. This translates into CASSTPDRGYIEQFF.

This clonotype was seen only once. The chain uses TRBV12-3 or TRBV12-4 and TRBJ2-3; 12 nucleotides agree with TRBD2. The ends lost 1 base at V and 5 bases at J; junction bases unmatched: 7. The CDR3 extends over 17 amino acids. The CDR3 DNA reads as TGTGCCAGCAGTTTAGGGCTAGCGGGGGGGCAGAAAGATACGCAGTATTTT. Protein: CASSLGLAGGQKDTQYF.

This clonotype is medium-sized in the sample. The chain carries TRBV20-1 and TRBJ1-1; 7 bases are a match to TRBD1. Germline V gene sequence: CDR1 DFQATT, CDR2 SNEGSKA (reference sequence). V shed 6 bases, J shed 0 bases, and the junction held 4 bases outside the gene matches. This CDR3 spans 13 amino acids. The CDR3 sequence is CSARDSLNTEAFF. CDR3 DNA sequence: TGCAGTGCCAGGGACAGTCTGAACACTGAAGCTTTCTTT.

The chain links TRBV19 to TRBJ2-2; 8 bases agree with TRBD2. Germline V gene lookup returns CDR1 LNHDA and CDR2 SQIVND (reference sequence). This CDR3 has 15 residues. V was clipped by 3 bases and J by 4 bases; unmatched bases: 4. DNA for the CDR3: TGTGCCAGTAGTATGGCGGGGGGAGTCACCGGGGAGCTGTTTTTT. Encoded protein: CASSMAGGVTGELFF.

This clonotype came up a few times. This chain connects TRBV2 to TRBJ2-1, with 13 nucleotides matching TRBD2. CDR1 and CDR2 (germline): SNHLY, FYNNEI. The V and J ends lost 6 bases and 10 bases, in that order; junction bases with no gene match: 9. CDR3 length: 15 amino acids. CDR3 coding DNA: TGTGCCAGCAGCTACAACGGACTAGCGGGGGTGGAGCAGTTCTTC. Translating gives CASSYNGLAGVEQFF.

In its sample, this clonotype is medium-sized. The genes are TRBV7-2 and TRBJ1-5, with D possibly being TRBD1 (6 bases). CDR1 SGHTA and CDR2 FQGNSA come from the germline V gene. Trimming pared 5 bases from V and 0 bases from J, leaving 11 bases between. This CDR3 is built from 15 residues. Written as DNA, the CDR3 is TGTGCCAGCAGCCAGGGGACGGGTAGCAATCAGCCCCAGCATTTT. Translated: CASSQGTGSNQPQHF.

The chain uses TRBV18 and TRBJ2-7; 8 bases fit TRBD1. The CDR3 runs 14 residues. With 3 bases clipped from V and 3 bases from J, the junction kept 4 bases outside the gene matches. Germline-derived CDR1 and CDR2 are KGHSH and LQKENI. In nucleotides, the CDR3 is TGTGCCAGCTCACCCGGGACAGGCGGCTACGAGCAGTACTTC. It codes for CASSPGTGGYEQYF. The full variable domain, in which reference TRBV18 and TRBJ2-7 provide the parts outside the CDR3, is NAGVMQNPRHLVRRRGQEARLRCSPMKGHSHVYWYRQLPEEGLKFMVYLQKENIIDESGMPKERFSAEFPKEGPSILRIQQVVRGDSAAYFCASSPGTGGYEQYFGPGTRLTVT.

This clonotype was counted between two and nine times. The chain employs TRBV6-1 and TRBJ2-6; D gene uncertain. CDR1 is MNHNS, CDR2 SASEGT, per germline. V lost 2 bases and J 0 bases, leaving 2 bases between the germline ends. CDR3 length: 14 amino acids. Here the CDR3 reads CASSENSGANVLTF. For the CDR3, the DNA is TGTGCCAGCAGTGAAAACTCTGGGGCCAACGTCCTGACTTTC.

This clonotype was observed a handful of times. The chain employs TRBV6-1 and TRBJ2-6; possible D gene TRBD2, 5 bases. CDR3 length equals 14 residues. Germline lookup yields CDR1 MNHNS and CDR2 SASEGT. V was clipped by 2 bases and J by 3 bases, with 5 bases between them. CDR3 sequence reads: CASSETSGANVLTF. The DNA of the CDR3 is TGTGCCAGCAGTGAAACTAGTGGGGCCAACGTCCTGACTTTC.

This clonotype was seen a handful of times. The chain joins TRBV7-2 to TRBJ2-4; TRBD2 might be the D (6 bases). The V end was cut by 5 bases, the J end by 8 bases, with 16 bases between. Germline assignment: CDR1 SGHTA and CDR2 FQGNSA. The CDR3 runs to 14 residues. The CDR3 region has the DNA TGTGCCAGCAGCCCTCCCGGGTCTAGCGACATTCAGTACTTC. This encodes CASSPPGSSDIQYF.

This clonotype was detected only a few times. The rearrangement joins TRBV30 to TRBJ1-1; a weak D match, TRBD1 (6 bases). In germline, CDR1 is GTSNPN, CDR2 SVGIG (reference sequence). The ends were cut back, 5 bases at V and 2 bases at J, with 12 bases in the middle. The CDR3 spans 13 residues. CDR3 sequence reads: CAWGGIKNTEAFF. The CDR3, as DNA: TGTGCCTGGGGGGGCATAAAAAACACTGAAGCTTTCTTT.

V is TRBV24-1 and J is TRBJ1-2; D is uncertain. The CDR3 loop spans 12 amino acids. Germline assignment: CDR1 KGHDR and CDR2 SFDVKD. Trimming took off 3 bases at V and 3 bases at J, with 4 bases between the two ends. CDR3 in DNA: TGTGCCACCAGTGATAGCTACTATGGCTACACCTTC. It yields the protein CATSDSYYGYTF.

This clonotype rates as medium-sized. The V gene is TRBV24-1, the J gene TRBJ1-2; D is unclear. This CDR3 has 11 amino acids. V lost 8 bases and J lost 8, with 11 bases in between. Germline assignment: CDR1 KGHDR and CDR2 SFDVKD. The CDR3, as DNA: TGTGCCACCATAGACCAGTTAGGCTACACCTTC. Amino acids: CATIDQLGYTF.

V gene TRBV5-5 combines with J gene TRBJ2-5, with D possibly matching TRBD1 (6 bases). Per the germline V gene, CDR1 is SGHKS and CDR2 is YYEKEE (reference sequence). This CDR3 has 13 amino acids. The V and J ends lost 3 bases and 0 bases respectively, with 6 bases between them. For the CDR3, the DNA is TGTGCCAGCAGCTGGGGGCACCAAGAGACCCAGTACTTC. Encoded protein: CASSWGHQETQYF.

In this sample, this clonotype turned up a few times. This chain joins TRBV14 and TRBJ2-2; unclear D gene. The germline CDR1 and CDR2 sequences are SGHDN and FVKESK. CDR3 size: 15 residues. V lost 1 base to trimming and J lost 0 bases, with 6 bases between them. The CDR3 DNA sequence: TGTGCCAGCAGCCAAGCGGAAACGAACACCGGGGAGCTGTTTTTT. As protein: CASSQAETNTGELFF. The whole variable domain, filled in from reference TRBV14 and TRBJ2-2, reads EAGVTQFPSHSVIEKGQTVTLRCDPISGHDNLYWYRRVMGKEIKFLLHFVKESKQDESGMPNNRFLAERTGGTYSTLKVQPAELEDSGVYFCASSQAETNTGELFFGEGSRLTVL.

This clonotype was found a few times. The rearrangement joins TRBV27 to TRBJ1-4; no clear D. This CDR3 contains 15 residues. V was trimmed by 8 bases and J by 8 bases, leaving 21 bases between them. The germline gives CDR1 MNHEY, CDR2 SMNVEV (reference sequence). In nucleotides, the CDR3 is TGTGCCAGCGCCCTGATCACCCCGACTCCGGAAAAACTGTTTTTT. Its protein product is CASALITPTPEKLFF. Full variable domain (rest looked up from reference TRBV27 and TRBJ1-4): EAQVTQNPRYLITVTGKKLTVTCSQNMNHEYMSWYRQDPGLGLRQIYYSMNVEVTDKGDVPEGYKVSRKEKRNFPLILESPSPNQTSLYFCASALITPTPEKLFFGSGTQLSVL.

The V and J genes are TRBV28 and TRBJ1-5, with no clear D. This CDR3 has 13 residues. V was pared by 7 bases and J by 3 bases, with 10 bases between. Germline V CDR1 and CDR2: MDHEN, SYDVKM. DNA of the CDR3: TGTGCCAGCACCCTGGTCCACAATCAGCCCCAGCATTTT. It is translated as CASTLVHNQPQHF.

V gene TRBV5-5 combines with J gene TRBJ2-5; unclear D gene. Trimming removed 1 base from V and 2 bases from J, with 6 bases in between. CDR1 SGHKS and CDR2 YYEKEE come from the germline V gene (reference sequence). The length of the CDR3 is 13 residues. CDR3 residues: CASSLLYQETQYF. In DNA, the CDR3 is TGTGCCAGCAGCTTGCTGTATCAAGAGACCCAGTACTTC.

The genes are TRBV4-3 and TRBJ2-5; D ambiguous. This CDR3 has 15 amino acids. The V end was cut by 0 bases, the J end by 2 bases, with 10 bases between. Germline CDR1 is LGHNA and CDR2 is YSLEER. The CDR3 DNA follows: TGCGCCAGCAGCCAAGAACGTTTCGTACAAGAGACCCAGTACTTC. Amino acid sequence: CASSQERFVQETQYF.

This clonotype came up a few times. V is TRBV6-1 and J is TRBJ1-4; D unclear. The germline V and J ends were trimmed by 6 bases and 4 bases, with 15 bases remaining between them. The CDR3 covers 15 residues. Germline V gene lookup returns CDR1 MNHNS and CDR2 SASEGT. The CDR3 loop reads CASRASGKGNEKLFF. The CDR3 DNA sequence: TGTGCCAGCAGAGCCTCAGGCAAGGGTAATGAAAAACTGTTTTTT.